Reported below is one T cell receptor beta chain. The target of this receptor is not known. No qualities accompany the bases; no much larger clone lies one base away. This specimen comes from a study of T cell responses to AZD1222 COVID-19 vaccine (dated by TCRdb to the early 2020s). Regarding the complete study: AZD1222 recipients with second doses at about 4 weeks or about 12 weeks were pooled, because spike-specific TCR depth and breadth did not differ between schedules. A total of approximately 240 trial participants underwent TCR sequencing, of whom 207 had received two doses of AZD1222 and approximately 26 had received two doses of the MenACWY control vaccine. Enrollment into the trials was organized by age into subgroups of 18-55, 56-69 and 70-plus years, and those subgroups contained roughly 160, 29 and 62 TCR-sequenced participants, respectively.

The CDR3 regions of human TCRbeta chains were subjected to immunosequencing. As for the authors' bioinformatics: TCRs in the repertoires were compared against a reference library of SARS-CoV-2-specific TCRs that had been generated with the MIRA antigen-specificity platform. Breadth meant the fraction of unique TCRs that were SARS-CoV-2-associated, whereas depth meant the fraction of total T cells that were SARS-CoV-2-associated. Using the MIRA data, each spike-specific TCR was mapped to the spike region that the TCR reacts to and placed in a CD4 or CD8 class. Log10-transformed breadth and depth values were compared by one-way ANOVA with Sidak's multiple comparisons tests. This is the immuneACCESS table as TCRdb keeps it, with only in-frame sequences that have V and J called. A part of the clones is gone; compared with another copy, unresolved V genes explain less than half, and the rest is unexplained. From that table come the V and J calls and clone size; the DNA was used to work out D and trimming. Within this sample are more than 100,000 clones, with around 86% of them counted one time only. The ten largest make up approximately 1.2% of the sample.

From the germline V gene, CDR1 is SNHLY and CDR2 is FYNNEI. The germline ends are 16 bases apart after V is trimmed by 10 bases and J by 3 bases. Its CDR3 holds 13 amino acids, cysteine through phenylalanine. The retained sequence is limited to the CDR3, 39 bases, with the frame set at the first base. In light of the paper, this sample's time point label describes: baseline before first vaccination. Samples from vaccinated people were obtained from the UK trials COV001 and COV002, which included a single-blind randomized controlled phase 2/3 trial of AZD1222 (ChAdOx1 nCoV-19) in healthy adults. For TCRbeta chain sequencing, PBMC samples from trial participants were taken at day 0 and at day 28 after the second dose. The study at large found these results: A significant rise in spike-specific TCR breadth and depth was observed after two AZD1222 doses relative to day 0 and relative to MenACWY recipients. Vaccine-associated CD4 TCRs spanned the whole spike protein, with dominant responses in regions 160-218 and 743-854. Conclusions about previously exposed vaccinees are limited, since just 6 or 7 AZD1222 recipients were seropositive for SARS-CoV-2 at baseline. The 56-69-year group was small, and its depth increase did not reach significance, likely because of low power. Epitopes outside the regions mutated in the B.1.351 and B.1.1.7 variants were reportedly recognized by nearly half of the unique spike-specific TCRs. Participants were mostly white British, with more females than males. The authors suggested clonal diversity may have been underestimated. Because no samples from the day 14 peak response were available, repertoires could be characterized only after the peak T cell response.

Specimen: peripheral blood, collected on day 0 of AZD1222 vaccination. This sequence uses TRBV2 and TRBJ2-7, with TRBD1 tentatively as D gene (6 bases match). This receptor was identified in an adult in good health. The sequenced DNA is TGTGCCACACACTCAGGGGTGGGCTACGAGCAGTACTTC. Translated, it reads CATHSGVGYEQYF.